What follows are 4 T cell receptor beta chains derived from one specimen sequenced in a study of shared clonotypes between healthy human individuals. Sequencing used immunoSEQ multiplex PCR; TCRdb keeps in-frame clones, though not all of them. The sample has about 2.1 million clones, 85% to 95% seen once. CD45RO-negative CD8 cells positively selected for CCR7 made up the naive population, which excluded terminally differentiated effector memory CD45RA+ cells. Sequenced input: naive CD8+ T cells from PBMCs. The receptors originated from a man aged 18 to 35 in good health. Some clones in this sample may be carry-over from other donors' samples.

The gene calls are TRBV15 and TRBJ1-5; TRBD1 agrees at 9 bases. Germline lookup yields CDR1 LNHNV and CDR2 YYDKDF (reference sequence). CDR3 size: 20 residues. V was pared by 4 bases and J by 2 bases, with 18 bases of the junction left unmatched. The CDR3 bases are TGTGCCACCAGCAAGATTCGGGACAGGGTAGGTGAACGGGGCAATCAGCCCCAGCATTTT. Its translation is CATSKIRDRVGERGNQPQHF. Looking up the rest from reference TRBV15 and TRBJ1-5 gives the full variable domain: DAMVIQNPRYQVTQFGKPVTLSCSQTLNHNVMYWYQQKSSQAPKLLFHYYDKDFNNEADTPDNFQSRRPNTSFCFLDIRSPGLGDTAMYLCATSKIRDRVGERGNQPQHFGDGTRLSIL.

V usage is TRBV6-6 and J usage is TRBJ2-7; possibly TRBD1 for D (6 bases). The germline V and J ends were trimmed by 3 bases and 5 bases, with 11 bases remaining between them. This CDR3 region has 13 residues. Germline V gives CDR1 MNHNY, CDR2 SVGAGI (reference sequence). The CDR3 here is CASSYYRVDEQYF. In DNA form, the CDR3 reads TGTGCCAGCAGTTATTACAGGGTGGACGAGCAGTACTTC.

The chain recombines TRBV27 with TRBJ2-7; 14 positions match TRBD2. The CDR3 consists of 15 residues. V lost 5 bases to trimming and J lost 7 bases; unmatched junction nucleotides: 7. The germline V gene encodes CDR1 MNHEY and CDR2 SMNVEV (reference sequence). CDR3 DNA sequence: TGTGCCAGCAGTCTGACTAGCGGGAGGGCGGGTGAGCAGTACTTC. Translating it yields CASSLTSGRAGEQYF.

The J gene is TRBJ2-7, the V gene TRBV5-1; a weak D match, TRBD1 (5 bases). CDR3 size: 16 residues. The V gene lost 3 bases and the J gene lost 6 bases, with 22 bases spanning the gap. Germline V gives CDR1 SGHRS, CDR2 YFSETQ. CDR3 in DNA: TGCGCCAGCAGCTCAAGGGGCGGCCTCGGACCCCTCGAGCAGTACTTC. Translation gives CASSSRGGLGPLEQYF.